A selection of T cell receptor beta chains follows, all from one sample in a study of T cell responses to AZD1222 COVID-19 vaccine. This table comes from immunoSEQ multiplex PCR, and its TCRdb copy is limited to in-frame clones, with some not included. In the table there are about 120,000 clones, approximately 90% of which are singletons. The sequenced sample was peripheral blood, obtained on day 0 of AZD1222 vaccination. These receptors were collected from an adult in good health. CDR3s include the opening cysteine and the closing phenylalanine or tryptophan. The D gene is left open where the match is weak. Size is omitted from some rows. Given values are once, few, many or a class for expanded clones.

V gene	J gene	clone size	D gene	CDR3 protein	CDR3 DNA
TRBV9	TRBJ1-5	.	.	CASSAGPEVHSNQPQHF	TGTGCCAGCAGCGCGGGGCCCGAAGTCCATAGCAATCAGCCCCAGCATTTT
TRBV19	TRBJ2-4	.	TRBD1	CASSPRGQGNIQYF	TGTGCCAGTAGTCCCAGAGGACAGGGGAACATTCAGTACTTC
TRBV2	TRBJ1-1	.	.	CASSEGPLVGAFF	TGTGCCAGCAGTGAAGGGCCACTAGTGGGAGCTTTCTTT
TRBV7-9	TRBJ2-2	.	TRBD1	CASSSPRTGGTGELFF	TGTGCCAGCAGCTCCCCCAGGACAGGGGGCACCGGGGAGCTGTTTTTT
TRBV27	TRBJ2-1	.	TRBD2	CASSIRLAGYTEQFF	TGTGCCAGCAGTATTAGACTAGCGGGATATACTGAGCAGTTCTTC
TRBV18	TRBJ1-5	.	.	CASSPLDGNWPQHF	TGTGCCAGCTCACCCCTGGATGGGAATTGGCCCCAGCATTTT
TRBV7-9	TRBJ2-3	.	.	CASSLAGVGTQYF	TGTGCCAGCAGCTTAGCGGGGGTTGGTACGCAGTATTTT
TRBV10-1	TRBJ2-1	.	.	CASSPREGAEQFF	TGCGCCAGCAGTCCTAGGGAGGGGGCCGAGCAGTTCTTC
TRBV15	TRBJ2-7	.	TRBD1	CATSSRTGEQYF	TGTGCCACCAGCTCAAGGACAGGCGAGCAGTACTTC
TRBV30	TRBJ1-6	.	.	CAWSVGLIGSPLHF	TGTGCCTGGAGTGTCGGATTAATAGGATCACCCCTCCACTTT
TRBV5-4	TRBJ2-3	.	.	CASSLVSYTDTQYF	TGTGCCAGCAGCTTGGTCTCCTACACAGATACGCAGTATTTT
TRBV9	TRBJ1-4	.	.	CASSASTYGFNEKLFF	TGTGCCAGCAGCGCATCCACATATGGATTTAATGAAAAACTGTTTTTT
TRBV2	TRBJ1-1	.	.	CASSDSAPRGPIAFF	TGTGCCAGCAGTGATTCGGCCCCTAGGGGACCGATAGCTTTCTTT
TRBV6-1	TRBJ2-1	once	TRBD2	CASCVVGAGGNYNEQFF	TGTGCCAGCTGTGTGGTGGGGGCGGGAGGGAATTACAATGAGCAGTTCTTC
TRBV3-1/TRBV3-2	TRBJ2-2	.	TRBD2	CASSQDVGRTGELFF	TGTGCCAGCAGCCAAGACGTCGGGAGGACCGGGGAGCTGTTTTTT
TRBV5-1	TRBJ1-5	.	TRBD1	CASSYSGTDNQPQHF	TGCGCCAGCAGCTACTCCGGGACAGATAATCAGCCCCAGCATTTT
TRBV9	TRBJ2-5	.	TRBD1	CASSVGDRGSETQYF	TGTGCCAGCAGCGTAGGGGACAGGGGATCGGAGACCCAGTACTTC
TRBV5-1	TRBJ2-5	.	.	CASSLGGPQETQYF	TGCGCCAGCAGCTTGGGGGGACCGCAAGAGACCCAGTACTTC
TRBV24-1	TRBJ2-5	.	.	CATSDPTGVETQYF	TGTGCCACCAGTGATCCTACAGGAGTCGAGACCCAGTACTTC
TRBV28	TRBJ1-2	.	.	CASSAGSWGYTF	TGTGCCAGCAGTGCTGGATCTTGGGGCTACACCTTC